Presented here are 5 T cell receptor beta chains from one specimen sequenced in a study of post-analysis software for immune sequencing data. Study-wide points: Comparison of patients with controls showed about 5 TRBV segments more frequent in patients, TRBV5-6, TRBV5-1 and TRBV20-1 among them.

Libraries were made from TCR beta cDNA, and they carried unique molecular identifiers. TCRdb re-analysed the PCR reads in MiXCR, keeping a single row per CDR3 protein. The repertoire holds about 820,000 distinct CDR3 sequences, with roughly 58% as singletons. Their antigens are not known. Sequenced input: blood. The receptor source for this set is a girl under 18 with multiple sclerosis.

This clonotype has only one observation. The V and J genes are TRBV2 and TRBJ2-2, with D tentatively TRBD1 (6 bases). V lost 9 bases, J lost 8 bases, and 13 bases lay in between. CDR1 is SNHLY and CDR2 is FYNNEI in the germline V gene. The CDR3 is made up of 12 amino acids. CDR3 DNA sequence: TGTGCCAGAAGCAGGGGTATGGGGGAGCTGTTTTTT. Translation: CARSRGMGELFF.

This clonotype was observed a handful of times. This rearrangement joins TRBV7-2 to TRBJ2-5; the D call may be TRBD1 or TRBD2 (6 bases each). Germline assignment: CDR1 SGHTA and CDR2 FQGNSA. Deletions cut 8 bases from V and 1 base from J, with 11 bases between. The CDR3 covers 13 residues. CDR3 residues: CASRRGAQETQYF. The CDR3 DNA reads TGTGCCAGCCGAAGGGGGGCCCAAGAGACCCAGTACTTC. Full variable domain (remainder filled in from reference TRBV7-2 and TRBJ2-5): GAGVSQSPSNKVTEKGKDVELRCDPISGHTALYWYRQSLGQGLEFLIYFQGNSAPDKSGLPSDRFSAERTGGSVSTLTIQRTQQEDSAVYLCASRRGAQETQYFGPGTRLLVL.

In nucleotides, the CDR3 is TGCGCCAGCAGCGGAACCGGGACAGGGGGCGAAGAGACCCAGTACTTC. Protein product: CASSGTGTGGEETQYF. The chain couples TRBV5-1 to TRBJ2-5; 12 bases are shared with TRBD1. The V gene end was trimmed by 4 bases and the J gene end by 3 bases; junction bases not matched to a gene: 7. Germline V gene lookup returns CDR1 SGHRS and CDR2 YFSETQ. The CDR3 has 16 residues.

This clonotype was picked up one time. One end of the junction does not line up with germline, which may come from a read error. The rearrangement uses TRBV5-1 and TRBJ2-7, with 12 bases identical to TRBD1. Germline CDR1 reads SGHRS; CDR2 reads YFSETQ. The CDR3 sequence is 17 residues long. The CDR3 region has the DNA TGCGCCAACAGCTTAGCCGGGACAGGGGGCACAGCCTACGAGCAGTACTTC. Amino acids: CANSLAGTGGTAYEQYF. The full variable domain, its missing parts supplied by reference TRBV5-1 and TRBJ2-7, is KAGVTQTPRYLIKTRGQQVTLSCSPISGHRSVSWYQQTPGQGLQFLFEYFSETQRNKGNFPGRFSGRQFSNSRSEMNVSTLELGDSALYLCANSLAGTGGTAYEQYFGPGTRLTVT.

The chain couples TRBV6-1 to TRBJ2-1, with D perhaps assigned TRBD1 or TRBD2 (6 bases each). The CDR3 spans 14 residues. V lost 5 bases to trimming and J lost 10 bases, with 18 bases between them. Per the germline V gene, CDR1 is MNHNS and CDR2 is SASEGT. In nucleotides, the CDR3 is TGTGCCAGCAGTAGGGAACACGGGGGCTACGAGCAGTTCTTC. Translation gives CASSREHGGYEQFF.